One sample yielded the 7 T cell receptor beta chains listed below, sequenced in a study of cytomegalovirus exposure and HLA in healthy donors. 60 Vbeta and 13 Jbeta primers were used in PCR. The protocol was immunoSEQ multiplex PCR, while the TCRdb copy is restricted to in-frame clones and leaves out a portion. Among roughly 130,000 clones listed, approximately 80% were seen once. The sequenced sample consisted of PBMCs. Every receptor here comes from a woman in her late teens or twenties in good health and CMV-seropositive.

This clone was seen a handful of times. The chain links TRBV9 to TRBJ1-4, with D unclear. The CDR3 consists of 15 residues. The ends were cut back, 0 bases at V and 5 bases at J, with 11 bases in the middle. In germline, CDR1 is SGDLS, CDR2 YYNGEE. The CDR3 bases are TGTGCCAGCAGCGTAGAAGAGGGTATCAATGAAAAACTGTTTTTT. Its translation: CASSVEEGINEKLFF.

The V call is TRBV5-3, the J call TRBJ1-2, with 8 bases that match TRBD1. TRBV5-3 is marked as an open reading frame, function uncertain. CDR3 size: 13 residues. V trimming: 0 bases; J trimming: 6 bases; junction bases outside the gene matches: 1. CDR3 sequence: CARSLGQGNGYTF. The CDR3 DNA reads as TGTGCCAGAAGCTTGGGACAGGGGAATGGCTACACCTTC.

The V and J genes are TRBV30 and TRBJ2-3; tentatively, D is TRBD2 (5 bases). The V gene lost 0 bases and the J gene lost 5 bases, with 9 bases spanning the gap. There are 13 residues in the CDR3. In germline, CDR1 is GTSNPN, CDR2 SVGIG (reference sequence). The DNA of the CDR3 is TGTGCCTGGAGTGTCATAGGAGGAGATACGCAGTATTTT. This sequence encodes CAWSVIGGDTQYF.

The rearrangement joins TRBV7-9 to TRBJ1-3; no definite D call. Germline V gives CDR1 SEHNR, CDR2 FQNEAQ (reference sequence). This CDR3 comprises 16 residues. Trimming removed 0 bases at V and 0 bases at J, with 9 bases between. The CDR3 coding sequence is TGTGCCAGCAGCTTAGCCGAGTTGAACTCTGGAAACACCATATATTTT. It yields the protein CASSLAELNSGNTIYF. Full variable domain (outside the CDR3, taken from reference TRBV7-9 and TRBJ1-3): DTGVSQNPRHKITKRGQNVTFRCDPISEHNRLYWYRQTLGQGPEFLTYFQNEAQLEKSRLLSDRFSAERPKGSFSTLEIQRTEQGDSAMYLCASSLAELNSGNTIYFGEGSWLTVV.

The rearrangement uses TRBV25-1 and TRBJ2-2; 14 bases are shared with TRBD2. V was clipped by 9 bases and J by 1 base; unmatched bases: 7. Per germline, CDR1 MGHDK and CDR2 SYGVNS. The CDR3 has 17 amino acids. DNA for the CDR3: TGTGCCAGTACTGAGACTAGCGGGGGGGGGAACACCGGGGAGCTGTTTTTT. Translated: CASTETSGGGNTGELFF.

The chain is built from TRBV19 and TRBJ1-5; perhaps TRBD1 as D (5 bases). With 1 base removed from V and 6 bases from J, the gap between germline ends came to 13 bases. The CDR3 has 15 amino acids. Germline V CDR1 and CDR2: LNHDA, SQIVND (reference sequence). CDR3 sequence (DNA): TGTGCCAGTAGTATAGGGACCAGGGTTGGTCAGCCCCAGCATTTT. Protein: CASSIGTRVGQPQHF.

The chain links TRBV2 to TRBJ1-5; D remains unclear. The CDR3 is 15 residues long. Trimming took 4 bases from V and 2 from J, leaving 12 bases between them. Germline V lookup: CDR1 SNHLY, CDR2 FYNNEI. The DNA for the CDR3 is TGTGCCAGCAGTGTTGGCTGGGGAGGCAATCAGCCCCAGCATTTT. Translation gives CASSVGWGGNQPQHF.